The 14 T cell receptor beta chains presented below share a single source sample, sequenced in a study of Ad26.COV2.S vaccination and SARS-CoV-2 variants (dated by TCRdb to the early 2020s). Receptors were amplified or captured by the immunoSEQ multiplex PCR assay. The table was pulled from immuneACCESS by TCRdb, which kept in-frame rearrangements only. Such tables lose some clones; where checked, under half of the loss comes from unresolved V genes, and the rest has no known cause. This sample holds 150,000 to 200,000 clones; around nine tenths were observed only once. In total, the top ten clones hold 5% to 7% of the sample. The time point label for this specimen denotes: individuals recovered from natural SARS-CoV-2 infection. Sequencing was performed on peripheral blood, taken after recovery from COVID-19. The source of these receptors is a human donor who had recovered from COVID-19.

The CDR3 DNA is TGTGCCAGCAGCCAGGTAGCAACTAGCGGGGCCACAGATACGCAGTATTTT. Translated: CASSQVATSGATDTQYF. The chain carries TRBV3-1 (or the pseudogene TRBV3-2) and TRBJ2-3; TRBD2 matches 10 bases. Germline-derived CDR1 and CDR2 are LGHDT and YNNKEL (reference sequence). The CDR3 length is 17 residues. With 3 bases clipped from V and 2 bases from J, the junction kept 8 bases outside the gene matches.

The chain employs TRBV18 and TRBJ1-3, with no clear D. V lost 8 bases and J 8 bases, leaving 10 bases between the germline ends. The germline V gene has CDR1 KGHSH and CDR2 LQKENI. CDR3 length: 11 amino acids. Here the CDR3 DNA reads TGTGCCAGCCAGAGTGACGACACCATATATTTT. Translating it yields CASQSDDTIYF.

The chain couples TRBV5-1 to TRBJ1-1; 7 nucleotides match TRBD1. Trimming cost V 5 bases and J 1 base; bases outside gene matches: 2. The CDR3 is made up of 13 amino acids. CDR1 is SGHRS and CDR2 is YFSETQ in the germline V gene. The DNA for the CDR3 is TGCGCCAGCAGGGGGACAGCGAACACTGAAGCTTTCTTT. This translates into CASRGTANTEAFF.

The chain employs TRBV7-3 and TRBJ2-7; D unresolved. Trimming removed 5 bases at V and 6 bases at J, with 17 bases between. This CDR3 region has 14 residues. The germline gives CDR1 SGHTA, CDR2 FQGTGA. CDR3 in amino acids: CASSRNPRSFEQYF. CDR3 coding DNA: TGTGCCAGCAGCCGAAATCCTCGTTCTTTCGAGCAGTACTTC.

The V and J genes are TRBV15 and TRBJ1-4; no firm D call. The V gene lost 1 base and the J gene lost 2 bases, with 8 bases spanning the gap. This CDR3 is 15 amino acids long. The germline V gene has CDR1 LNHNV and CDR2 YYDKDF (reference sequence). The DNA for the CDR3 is TGTGCCACCAGCAGAGGAGGGTATACTAATGAAAAACTGTTTTTT. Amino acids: CATSRGGYTNEKLFF.

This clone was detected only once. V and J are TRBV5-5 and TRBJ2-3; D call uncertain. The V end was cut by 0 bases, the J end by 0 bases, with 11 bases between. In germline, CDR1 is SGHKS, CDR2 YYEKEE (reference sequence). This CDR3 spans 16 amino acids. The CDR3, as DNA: TGTGCCAGCAGCTTGGATCCTTTTCCCAGCACAGATACGCAGTATTTT. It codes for CASSLDPFPSTDTQYF.

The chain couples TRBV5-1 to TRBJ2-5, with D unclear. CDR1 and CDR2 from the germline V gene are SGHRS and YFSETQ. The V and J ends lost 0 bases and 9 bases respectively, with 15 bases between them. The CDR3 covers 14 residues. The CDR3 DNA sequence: TGCGCCAGCAGCTTGGACAGAACGGGTTGGGCCCAGTACTTC. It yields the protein CASSLDRTGWAQYF.

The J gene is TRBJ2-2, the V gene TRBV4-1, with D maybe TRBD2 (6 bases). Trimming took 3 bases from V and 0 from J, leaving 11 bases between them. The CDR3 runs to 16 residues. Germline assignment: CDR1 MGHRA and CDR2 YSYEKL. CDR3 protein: CASSHLGSSNTGELFF. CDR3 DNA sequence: TGCGCCAGCAGCCATCTCGGGAGTTCGAACACCGGGGAGCTGTTTTTT.

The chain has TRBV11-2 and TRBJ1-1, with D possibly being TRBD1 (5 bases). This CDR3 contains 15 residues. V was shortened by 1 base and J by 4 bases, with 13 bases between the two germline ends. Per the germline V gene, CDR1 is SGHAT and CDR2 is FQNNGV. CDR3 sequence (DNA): TGTGCCAGCAGCTTAGTAATAGGGGTTGGCACTGAAGCTTTCTTT. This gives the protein CASSLVIGVGTEAFF.

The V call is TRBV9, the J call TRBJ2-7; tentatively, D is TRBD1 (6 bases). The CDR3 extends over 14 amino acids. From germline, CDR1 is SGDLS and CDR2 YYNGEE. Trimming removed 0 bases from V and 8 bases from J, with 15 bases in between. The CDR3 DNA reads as TGTGCCAGCAGCGTAGAGGGACACCCGGGCAAGCAGTACTTC. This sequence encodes CASSVEGHPGKQYF.

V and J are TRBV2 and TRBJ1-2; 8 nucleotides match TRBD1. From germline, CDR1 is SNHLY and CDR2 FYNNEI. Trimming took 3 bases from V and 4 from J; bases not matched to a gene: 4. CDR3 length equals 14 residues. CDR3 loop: CASSDQGTGYGYTF. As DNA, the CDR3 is TGTGCCAGCAGTGATCAGGGGACAGGCTATGGCTACACCTTC.

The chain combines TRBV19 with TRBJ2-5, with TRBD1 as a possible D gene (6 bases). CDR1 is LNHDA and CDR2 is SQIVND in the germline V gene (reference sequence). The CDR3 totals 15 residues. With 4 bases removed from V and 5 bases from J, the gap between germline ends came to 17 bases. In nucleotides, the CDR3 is TGTGCCAGTAGTACCCGGGACACTCTTCCTGAGACCCAGTACTTC. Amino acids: CASSTRDTLPETQYF.

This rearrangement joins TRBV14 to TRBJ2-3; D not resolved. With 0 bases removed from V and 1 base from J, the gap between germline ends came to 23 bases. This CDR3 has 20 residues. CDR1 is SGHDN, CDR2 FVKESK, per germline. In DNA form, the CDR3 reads TGTGCCAGCAGCCAAGATGCGAGACTCCCACCAACCTTTCGCACAGATACGCAGTATTTT. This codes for CASSQDARLPPTFRTDTQYF.

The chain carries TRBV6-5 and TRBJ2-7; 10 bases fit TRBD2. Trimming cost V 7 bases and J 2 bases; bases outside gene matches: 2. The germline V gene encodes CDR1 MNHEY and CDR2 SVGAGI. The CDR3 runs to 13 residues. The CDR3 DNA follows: TGTGCCAGCACTAGCGGGAGCCCCTACGAGCAGTACTTC. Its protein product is CASTSGSPYEQYF.